The rows below give T cell receptor beta chains drawn from one sample of a study of tumor and adjacent non-tumor tissue in lung cancer. TCRdb used MiXCR to reprocess the multiplex PCR reads, holding one entry per CDR3 protein. The sample yields 65,000 to 95,000 distinct CDR3 sequences, around 80% seen once. Material: lung tumor tissue. These receptors all come from a woman aged 45-65 years with non-small cell lung cancer. CDR3s include the opening cysteine and the closing phenylalanine or tryptophan. Size tells how often a clone was seen (once, few, many) or the class of an expanded clone, and some rows leave it out.

CASSHPRDGWSSGANVLTF . 19 TRBJ2-6 TRBV6-6
CTSSKSYGALTSGSLGEQYF once 20 TRBJ2-7 TRBV11-2
CTSKAEYNEQFF . 12 TRBJ2-1 TRBV6-1
CASSYRGPGLTGRLVTQYF . 19 TRBJ2-3 TRBV6-5
CSVEDFVARGLNTDTQYF . 18 TRBJ2-3 TRBV29-1
CASSPGGGSGCKNIQYF . 17 TRBJ2-4 TRBV4-1
CASTSSPYERYF . 12 TRBJ2-7 TRBV10-3
CASISLRTGDPNEQFF . 16 TRBJ2-1 TRBV5-5
CVSSYSIAGGKNTGKLFF once 18 TRBJ2-2 TRBV6-2/TRBV6-3
CASSQDRGTIVGEQYF . 16 TRBJ2-7 TRBV4-1
CLSGTGTGFSPLHF . 14 TRBJ1-6 TRBV6-2/TRBV6-3
CASSYFAGMAATFYKEQLF . 19 TRBJ2-1 TRBV6-6
CSARTSYSYEQYF . 13 TRBJ2-7 TRBV20-1
CVSSERPNTEASF . 13 TRBJ1-1 TRBV6-1
CASSLVADTQYF many 12 TRBJ2-3 TRBV7-9
CVSSSQGMDGYTF . 13 TRBJ1-2 TRBV6-2/TRBV6-3
CVISLGTGTYEQYF few 14 TRBJ2-7 TRBV28
CSAREAGEGYCYTF . 14 TRBJ1-2 TRBV20-1
CASCPGIQGPKTGAFF . 16 TRBJ1-1 TRBV12-3/TRBV12-4
CASGMTGPKTYEHYF . 15 TRBJ2-7 TRBV10-2
CASSQDLPVMNTEAFF many 16 TRBJ1-1 TRBV4-3
CSAQAGADYEQYF . 13 TRBJ2-7 TRBV20-1
CASNSGRINERFF few 13 TRBJ2-1 TRBV11-2
CASGLDVNQPQHF . 13 TRBJ1-5 TRBV7-2
CASSQDRGQSYVQYF . 15 TRBJ2-7 TRBV4-1
CVSRASGTPLGDYTF . 15 TRBJ1-2 TRBV12-3/TRBV12-4
CAIGDRGQSTDTQHF . 15 . TRBV10-3
CASTNGDYTDTQYF . 14 TRBJ2-3 TRBV12-3/TRBV12-4
CSARDRLAGVGEQYF many 15 TRBJ2-7 TRBV20-1
CFAWEGNQPQDF . 12 TRBJ1-5 TRBV29-1
CASLPGPFREQYF once 13 TRBJ2-7 TRBV18
CSAHASGPHEQYF . 13 TRBJ2-7 TRBV20-1
CSAGRSTGELFF medium-sized 12 TRBJ2-2 TRBV29-1
CASNYSFWDRDQDTQYF . 17 TRBJ2-5 TRBV6-2/TRBV6-3
CASSLSTAEQFF medium-sized 12 TRBJ2-1 TRBV11-2
CASSPGTGHNEKLFF . 15 TRBJ1-4 TRBV6-2/TRBV6-3
CSSGLAGGEQYF many 12 TRBJ2-7 TRBV20-1
CDVSPVGAIDGYTF . 14 TRBJ1-2 TRBV29-1
CASSYVAGTAYNEQFF . 16 TRBJ2-1 TRBV6-6
CASSQDGTGWADTQYF many 16 TRBJ2-3 TRBV4-1
CSFEEASYNEQFF . 13 TRBJ2-1 TRBV29-1
CASSRPAENEQSF . 13 TRBJ2-1 TRBV12-3/TRBV12-4
CASSERARKYEQYF . 14 TRBJ2-7 TRBV6-6
CSARPIERPPHEQYF . 15 TRBJ2-7 TRBV20-1
CASSFNSYNEQIF . 13 TRBJ2-1 TRBV12-3/TRBV12-4
CASTPDNAHEQYF . 13 TRBJ2-7 TRBV6-2/TRBV6-3